This T cell receptor beta chain was obtained from a study of T cell repertoires in cytomegalovirus infection. Across the study: Evidence of both CMV infection and a matching HLA type came from public TCR beta signatures.

Germline loops: CDR1 MNHEY, CDR2 SMNVEV (reference sequence). The CDR3 covers 15 residues. With V trimmed by 7 bases and J by 6 bases, 11 bases remained unmatched. This clonotype has a single count. Its target is unknown. Each CDR3 protein is one row after TCRdb ran MiXCR on the reads. The data hold about 830,000 distinct CDR3 sequences, with 32% observed a single time. Findings and limits, study-wide: CMV-specific TCR beta clonotypes restricted by HLA-C dominated the ex vivo response. Individuals carrying CMV plus the relevant HLA were identified by cumulative frequency of public TCR beta families.

The sequence derives from a human donor in good health (CMV status not recorded). Some clones in this sample may be carry-over from other donors' samples. The V and J genes are TRBV27 and TRBJ1-1; 10 positions match TRBD1. The sequencing here drew on cultured CD8+ T cells from PBMCs, taken from culture after CMV antigen stimulation. CDR3 bases: TGTGCCAGCATCGACAGGGGGCTTCCTCCAGCTGAAGCTTTCTTT. The encoded protein is CASIDRGLPPAEAFF.